This T cell receptor (beta chain) emerged from a study of Ad26.COV2.S vaccination and SARS-CoV-2 variants. The CDR3 loop spans 17 amino acids. The ends were cut back, 5 bases at V and 6 bases at J, with 23 bases in the middle. The V gene's germline CDR1 is MDHEN and CDR2 SYDVKM. Study findings and constraints: Vaccine recipients posted higher spike-specific TCR breadth than their placebo counterparts. It was found that vaccine and placebo recipients had similar non-spike TCR breadth. The TCR breadth and depth analyses may have understated or missed part of the total T cell responses. The authors reported substantial breadth in spike-specific CD8+ and CD4+ T cell responses after vaccination.

TCRdb keeps only in-frame clones here, not all; method: immunoSEQ multiplex PCR. Counted here are over 110,000 clones, roughly 85% occurring once; the ten biggest clones make up 5%. Notes on this clone: Its antigen is not identified.

This sequence was found in a human donor who had recovered from COVID-19. The V call is TRBV28, the J call TRBJ2-1; a weak D match, TRBD2 (6 bases). The specimen was peripheral blood, collected after recovery from COVID-19. The CDR3 here is CASSPPQASEGRNEQFF. The CDR3 DNA reads as TGTGCCAGCAGTCCGCCCCAGGCTAGCGAAGGCCGCAATGAGCAGTTCTTC.